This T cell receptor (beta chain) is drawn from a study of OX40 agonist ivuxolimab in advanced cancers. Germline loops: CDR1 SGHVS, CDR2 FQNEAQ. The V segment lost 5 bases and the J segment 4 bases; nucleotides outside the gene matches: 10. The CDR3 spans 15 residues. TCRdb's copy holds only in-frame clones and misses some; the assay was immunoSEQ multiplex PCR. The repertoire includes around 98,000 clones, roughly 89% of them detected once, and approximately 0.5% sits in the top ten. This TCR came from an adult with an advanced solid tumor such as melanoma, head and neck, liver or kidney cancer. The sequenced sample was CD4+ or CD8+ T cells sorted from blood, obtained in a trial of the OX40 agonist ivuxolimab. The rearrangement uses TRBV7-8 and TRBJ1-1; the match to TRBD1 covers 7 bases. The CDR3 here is CASSVYRGTGTEAFF. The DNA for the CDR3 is TGTGCCAGCAGCGTCTACAGGGGTACGGGCACTGAAGCTTTCTTT.